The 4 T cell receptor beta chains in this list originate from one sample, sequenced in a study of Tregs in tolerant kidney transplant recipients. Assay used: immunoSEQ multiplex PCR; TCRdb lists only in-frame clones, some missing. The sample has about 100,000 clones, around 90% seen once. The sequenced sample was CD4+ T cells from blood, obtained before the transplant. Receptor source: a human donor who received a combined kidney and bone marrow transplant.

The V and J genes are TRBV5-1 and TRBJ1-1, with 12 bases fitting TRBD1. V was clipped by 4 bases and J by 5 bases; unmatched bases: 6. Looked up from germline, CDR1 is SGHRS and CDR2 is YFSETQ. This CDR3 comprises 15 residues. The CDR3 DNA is TGCGCCAGCAGCAACCGGGGACAGGGGGCAACTGAAGCTTTCTTT. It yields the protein CASSNRGQGATEAFF.

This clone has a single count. The CDR3 is CATIGQLKWGTEAFF. The DNA of the CDR3 is TGTGCCACCATCGGACAGCTTAAATGGGGCACTGAAGCTTTCTTT. The chain employs TRBV10-3 and TRBJ1-1; D perhaps matches TRBD1 (6 bases). The CDR3 runs 15 residues. Looked up from germline, CDR1 is ENHRY and CDR2 is SYGVKD. Trimming shortened V by 10 bases and J by 4 bases, and 22 bases separated the two germline ends.

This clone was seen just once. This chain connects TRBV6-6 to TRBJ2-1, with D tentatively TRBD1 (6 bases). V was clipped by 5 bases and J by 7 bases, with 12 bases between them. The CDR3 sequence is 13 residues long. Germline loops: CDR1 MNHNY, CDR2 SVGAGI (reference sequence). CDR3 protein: CASSPPGQNEQFF. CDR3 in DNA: TGTGCCAGCAGTCCTCCGGGACAAAATGAGCAGTTCTTC.

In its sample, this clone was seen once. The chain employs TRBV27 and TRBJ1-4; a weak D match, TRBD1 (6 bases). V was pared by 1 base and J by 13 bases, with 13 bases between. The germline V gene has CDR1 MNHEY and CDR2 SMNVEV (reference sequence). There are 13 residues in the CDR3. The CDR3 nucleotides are TGTGCCAGCAGTTTATTAGGGGGATCCGGACTGTTTTTT. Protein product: CASSLLGGSGLFF.